Listed here are 27 T cell receptor beta chains from one sample, sequenced in a study of T cells in Graves' hyperthyroidism and ophthalmopathy. The source material, RNA transcripts, was used to amplify TCR beta CDR3 regions. The HTBI primer set served for first-round RT-PCR of the TCR CDR3. TCRdb independently ran MiXCR on the multiplex PCR reads; one entry per CDR3 protein. The sample lists under 300,000 distinct CDR3 sequences, 25% to 30% seen once, with about 30% in the top ten. Sequencing was carried out using blood. The receptors stem from a man in his forties or fifties with Graves' hyperthyroidism that later progressed to Graves' ophthalmopathy.

This clonotype was picked up a small number of times. The chain uses TRBV6-1 and TRBJ2-5; TRBD1 might be the D (6 bases). The CDR3 has 14 amino acids. V lost 1 base to trimming and J lost 0 bases, with 6 bases between them. Germline V gives CDR1 MNHNS, CDR2 SASEGT. In nucleotides, the CDR3 is TGTGCCAGCAGTGAAGGGACAGACCAAGAGACCCAGTACTTC. Translating gives CASSEGTDQETQYF.

This clonotype showed up many times. The V gene is TRBV10-3, the J gene TRBJ2-2; D is undetermined. Germline CDR1 and CDR2: ENHRY and SYGVKD. The CDR3 contains 14 residues. V was shortened by 7 bases and J by 1 base, with 10 bases between the two germline ends. The CDR3 spells CAITEDQNTGELFF. CDR3 DNA: TGTGCCATCACGGAAGACCAGAACACCGGGGAGCTGTTTTTT.

This clonotype was recorded at least ten times. This chain joins TRBV28 and TRBJ2-7; D is perhaps TRBD2 (5 bases). CDR1 is MDHEN and CDR2 is SYDVKM in the germline V gene. Deletions cut 3 bases from V and 6 bases from J, with 15 bases between. The CDR3 contains 14 residues. CDR3 sequence: CASSFLVAMGEQYF. CDR3 DNA sequence: TGTGCCAGCAGTTTCTTGGTAGCGATGGGCGAGCAGTACTTC.

The chain couples TRBV10-3 to TRBJ1-5; D ambiguous. Looked up from germline, CDR1 is ENHRY and CDR2 is SYGVKD. CDR3 size: 13 residues. The V gene lost 11 bases and the J gene lost 3 bases, with 14 bases spanning the gap. In nucleotides, the CDR3 is TGTGCCGGCGCGGGTGGTTCCAATCAGCCCCAGCATTTT. It is translated as CAGAGGSNQPQHF.

This clonotype was detected ten times or more. V is TRBV6-1 and J is TRBJ2-7; TRBD2 might be the D (5 bases). The CDR3 sequence is 15 residues long. V lost 1 base and J 0 bases, leaving 10 bases between the germline ends. Germline values: CDR1 MNHNS, CDR2 SASEGT. The DNA for the CDR3 is TGTGCCAGCAGTGAAGATCCGGGAAGCTCCTACGAGCAGTACTTC. Translated, it gives CASSEDPGSSYEQYF.

This clonotype was counted ten times or more. The chain is built from TRBV11-2 and TRBJ1-2; 8 bases agree with TRBD1. Germline CDR1 is SGHAT and CDR2 is FQNNGV. Trimming cost V 5 bases and J 13 bases; bases outside gene matches: 6. CDR3 length: 11 amino acids. This CDR3 is CASSTGQACTF. In DNA form, the CDR3 reads TGTGCCAGCAGCACGGGACAGGCTTGCACCTTC.

This clonotype was recorded at least ten times. V and J are TRBV28 and TRBJ2-4, with D unresolved. V was clipped by 6 bases and J by 1 base, with 19 bases between them. Germline assignment: CDR1 MDHEN and CDR2 SYDVKM. The CDR3 consists of 17 residues. CDR3 coding DNA: TGTGCCAGCAGCCTTCCCCCCGTTGGGGTTGCCAAAAACATTCAGTACTTC. Translated: CASSLPPVGVAKNIQYF.

This clonotype came up many times. The V gene is TRBV12-3 or TRBV12-4, the J gene TRBJ1-3, with 9 bases that match TRBD1. The J segment lost 4 bases and the V segment lost 6 bases, leaving 4 bases of the junction unmatched. The CDR3 is made up of 14 amino acids. Written as DNA, the CDR3 is TGTGCCAGCAGAGGACAGGGGCAAGGAAACACCATATATTTT. Its translation: CASRGQGQGNTIYF.

V usage is TRBV19 and J usage is TRBJ1-1; maybe TRBD1 (6 bases). The length of the CDR3 is 13 residues. Trimming stripped 3 bases from V and 3 bases from J, with 8 bases between. Germline assignment: CDR1 LNHDA and CDR2 SQIVND (reference sequence). CDR3 coding DNA: TGTGCCAGTAGTATCAGGACAGACACTGAAGCTTTCTTT. It encodes CASSIRTDTEAFF.

This clonotype was detected many times. The CDR3 bases are TGTGCCAGTAGTATAGTGGCATCGCGGTCCATCTCACCCCAGCATTTT. Protein sequence: CASSIVASRSISPQHF. This chain uses TRBV19 with TRBJ1-5, with no clear D. CDR3 length: 16 residues. Germline V gene data show CDR1 as LNHDA and CDR2 as SQIVND (reference sequence). V was clipped by 1 base and J by 10 bases, with 20 bases between them.

This sequence joins TRBV20-1 and TRBJ2-7; 8 positions match TRBD2. The J segment lost 2 bases and the V segment lost 4 bases, leaving 7 bases of the junction unmatched. Germline V lookup: CDR1 DFQATT, CDR2 SNEGSKA (reference sequence). The CDR3 length is 14 residues. This chain's CDR3 is CSANPGGGPYEQYF. CDR3 DNA sequence: TGCAGTGCTAACCCGGGGGGGGGGCCCTACGAGCAGTACTTC.

On this clonotype: An end of the junction does not agree with germline; a read error may underlie this. The chain joins TRBV12-3 or TRBV12-4 to TRBJ2-7; D perhaps matches TRBD2 (5 bases). CDR3 length: 14 amino acids. DNA of the CDR3: TGTGCCAGCAGCCCCAACCCCAGCGGCCAGCTGCTGAACTTC. Its protein product is CASSPNPSGQLLNF.

The chain combines TRBV6-2 or TRBV6-3 with TRBJ2-7; TRBD2 matches 10 bases. J was trimmed by 3 bases and V by 5 bases; bases with no gene match: 10. Germline V gene sequence: CDR1 MNHEY, CDR2 SVGEGT. The CDR3 runs to 16 residues. The CDR3 spells CASSQPGLAADYEQYF. The DNA for the CDR3 is TGTGCCAGCAGTCAGCCCGGACTAGCGGCCGACTACGAGCAGTACTTC.

The rearrangement links TRBV25-1 to TRBJ1-2, with 7 bases that match TRBD1. In germline, CDR1 is MGHDK, CDR2 SYGVNS. CDR3 size: 13 residues. V was clipped by 4 bases and J by 4 bases; unmatched bases: 3. The CDR3 DNA reads as TGTGCCAGCAGTGCGGGACAGCGCTATGGCTACACCTTC. Its translation is CASSAGQRYGYTF.

This clonotype turned up a few times. This chain uses TRBV29-1 with TRBJ2-7, with 9 bases matching TRBD2. Unmatched junction bases numbered 6, after V lost 3 bases and J lost 6 bases. Germline CDR1 reads SQVTM; CDR2 reads ANQGSEA. This CDR3 comprises 13 residues. The CDR3 nucleotides are TGCAGCGTTGACGGTGCGGGAGGGGCCGAGCAGTACTTC. Translated: CSVDGAGGAEQYF.

This clonotype was detected many times. The rearrangement uses TRBV7-9 and TRBJ2-2, with no clear D. CDR1 and CDR2 (germline): SEHNR, FQNEAQ (reference sequence). The CDR3 is made up of 15 amino acids. V was trimmed by 1 base and J by 13 bases, leaving 19 bases between them. CDR3 region: CASSLVVLGRPWLFF. The CDR3 DNA follows: TGTGCCAGCAGCTTAGTTGTCCTAGGCCGTCCCTGGCTGTTTTTT.

This chain connects TRBV6-2 or TRBV6-3 to TRBJ2-7; D possibly corresponds to TRBD1 (5 bases). The CDR3 spans 13 residues. Germline assignment: CDR1 MNHEY and CDR2 SVGEGT. Trimming removed 6 bases from V and 2 bases from J, with 11 bases in between. CDR3 sequence (DNA): TGTGCCAGCAGGTCCCAGGGCACCTACGAGCAGTACTTC. Protein sequence: CASRSQGTYEQYF.

This clonotype showed up many times. This chain joins TRBV11-3 and TRBJ2-2; D gene unclear. Trimming stripped 5 bases from V and 0 bases from J, with 10 bases between. Germline V gene data show CDR1 as SGHNT and CDR2 as YENEEA. The CDR3 contains 15 residues. CDR3 DNA sequence: TGTGCCAGCAGCCCAACTACTACGAACACCGGGGAGCTGTTTTTT. Protein sequence: CASSPTTTNTGELFF.

The chain carries TRBV12-3 or TRBV12-4 and TRBJ1-5; tentative D call: TRBD1 (5 bases). V lost 6 bases and J 0 bases, leaving 15 bases between the germline ends. The CDR3 consists of 16 residues. CDR3 amino acids: CASSPREDYSNQPQHF. The CDR3 DNA is TGTGCCAGCAGCCCCAGGGAGGATTATAGCAATCAGCCCCAGCATTTT.

The V call is TRBV6-1, the J call TRBJ2-7, with 7 bases aligning to TRBD2. Germline CDR1 and CDR2: MNHNS and SASEGT. J was trimmed by 1 base and V by 7 bases; bases with no gene match: 7. The CDR3 covers 14 residues. Here the CDR3 DNA reads TGTGCCAGCACCGCTAGCGGACGGTCCTACGAGCAGTACTTC. It yields the protein CASTASGRSYEQYF.

In its sample, this clonotype was seen many times. The chain carries TRBV28 and TRBJ1-2; D uncertain. This CDR3 spans 14 amino acids. The germline V gene has CDR1 MDHEN and CDR2 SYDVKM. The V gene lost 3 bases and the J gene lost 4 bases, with 12 bases spanning the gap. The CDR3 spells CASSLLGGVYGYTF. CDR3 DNA: TGTGCCAGCAGTTTGTTAGGTGGGGTCTATGGCTACACCTTC.

This clonotype was recorded many times. The chain employs TRBV28 and TRBJ2-7; 7 nucleotides match TRBD2. The CDR3 is 17 residues long. Trimming at V came to 7 bases and at J to 0 bases, leaving 15 bases not matched to a gene. Germline V lookup: CDR1 MDHEN, CDR2 SYDVKM. The CDR3 sequence: CASKSSAGAGSSYEQYF. Here the CDR3 DNA reads TGTGCCAGCAAATCCTCCGCCGGAGCGGGGAGCTCCTACGAGCAGTACTTC.

The gene calls are TRBV27 and TRBJ1-5; no firm D call. Germline V gene data show CDR1 as MNHEY and CDR2 as SMNVEV (reference sequence). V gave up 0 bases and J gave up 1 base, with 10 bases separating them. The CDR3 covers 16 residues. CDR3 DNA sequence: TGTGCCAGCAGTTTATCCCTGACAACAAGCAATCAGCCCCAGCATTTT. It translates to CASSLSLTTSNQPQHF.

V usage is TRBV7-8 and J usage is TRBJ2-5, with unresolved D. Germline CDR1 is SGHVS and CDR2 is FQNEAQ. Trimming shortened V by 5 bases and J by 2 bases, and 9 bases separated the two germline ends. The CDR3 loop spans 13 amino acids. The chain's CDR3 is CASSPVDQETQYF. CDR3 coding DNA: TGTGCCAGCAGCCCTGTGGATCAAGAGACCCAGTACTTC.

The CDR3 sequence is CASSLFPSEQYF. CDR3 sequence (DNA): TGCGCCAGCAGCCTATTTCCCTCCGAGCAGTACTTC. V is TRBV5-1 and J is TRBJ2-7; D call uncertain. Germline values: CDR1 SGHRS, CDR2 YFSETQ. The V and J ends lost 4 bases and 6 bases respectively, with 11 bases between them. This CDR3 has 12 residues.

This clonotype was picked up many times. V is TRBV19 and J is TRBJ1-1, with D perhaps TRBD1 (6 bases). CDR3 length: 17 amino acids. Germline V gene sequence: CDR1 LNHDA, CDR2 SQIVND (reference sequence). Trimming cost V 6 bases and J 0 bases, with 20 bases left between them. The CDR3 here is CASSKLQGAPMNTEAFF. The CDR3 DNA reads as TGTGCCAGTAGCAAACTACAGGGAGCACCAATGAACACTGAAGCTTTCTTT.

This clonotype was detected a few times. The V gene is TRBV27, the J gene TRBJ2-5; 8 nucleotides line up with TRBD1. There are 17 residues in the CDR3. The ends lost 0 bases at V and 4 bases at J; junction bases unmatched: 10. Germline V gives CDR1 MNHEY, CDR2 SMNVEV (reference sequence). In DNA, the CDR3 is TGTGCCAGCAGTTTATCCTCGGCAGGGGGCATTGGAGAGACCCAGTACTTC. Translated: CASSLSSAGGIGETQYF.